This TCR beta chain was sequenced during a study of identical twins. Findings of the study overall: Conclusions were based on cross-sectional statistical analysis, without following the same donors. While abundant cord blood beta clonotypes carried fewer insertions, memory repertoires showed no such pattern. Models came in too low on out-of-frame TCR alpha sharing in monozygotic twins.

This clonotype has a handful of counts. As yet, its antigen is unknown. There were only healthy Caucasians among the donors. TCRdb analysed the 5' RACE reads with MiXCR anew, one entry per CDR3 protein. The table lists around 280,000 distinct CDR3 sequences, more than 6.5% of them singletons, with approximately 2.1% in the top ten. V shed 1 base and J shed 0 bases, with 13 bases lying between them. This CDR3 comprises 16 residues. CDR1 and CDR2 (germline): DFQATT, SNEGSKA (reference sequence). This sample was shared with a second study, whose subject was yellow fever vaccine responses in identical twins.

This receptor was taken from a woman aged 18 to 35 in good health. The genes are TRBV20-1 and TRBJ1-5, with D unresolved. Sequences were obtained from memory (CD45RO+) T cells sorted from blood. The CDR3 protein is CSARVPDGISNQPQHF. DNA of the CDR3: TGCAGTGCTAGAGTCCCCGACGGAATTAGCAATCAGCCCCAGCATTTT.